Reported below is one T cell receptor beta chain. The CDR3 extends over 17 amino acids. CDR1 is SGHRS, CDR2 YFSETQ, per germline. After removal of 4 bases from V and 8 bases from J, the junction contained 13 bases not matched to a gene. This entry is derived from a study of shared clonotypes between healthy human individuals. The protocol was immunoSEQ multiplex PCR, while the TCRdb copy is restricted to in-frame clones and leaves out a portion. Of under 300,000 clones in the sample, 65% are singletons; the top ten hold around 10%. This TCR was recovered from a man aged 30 to 45 in good health. The chain employs TRBV5-1 and TRBJ2-1; 12 bases agree with TRBD2. The material sequenced was memory CD4+ T cells sorted from blood. Noted subset: CD45RA-negative fraction. The CDR3 reads CASSPQSSGRALHEQFF. In DNA form, the CDR3 reads TGCGCCAGCAGCCCGCAATCTAGCGGGAGGGCCTTGCATGAGCAGTTCTTC.